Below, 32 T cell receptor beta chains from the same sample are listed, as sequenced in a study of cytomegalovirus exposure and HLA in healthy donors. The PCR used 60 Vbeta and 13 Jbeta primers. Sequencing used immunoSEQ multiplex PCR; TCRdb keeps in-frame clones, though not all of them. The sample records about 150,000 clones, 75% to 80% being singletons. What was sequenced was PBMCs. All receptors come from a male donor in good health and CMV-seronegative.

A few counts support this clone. DNA for the CDR3: TGTGCCAGCAGCTTAGAAGCCCCGGGGAGCTCTGGAAACACCATATATTTT. Protein product: CASSLEAPGSSGNTIYF. The genes are TRBV7-8 and TRBJ1-3; unclear D gene. The CDR3 is made up of 17 amino acids. The V end lost 1 base, the J end lost 0 bases, and 13 bases lay between the germline ends. Germline V lookup: CDR1 SGHVS, CDR2 FQNEAQ.

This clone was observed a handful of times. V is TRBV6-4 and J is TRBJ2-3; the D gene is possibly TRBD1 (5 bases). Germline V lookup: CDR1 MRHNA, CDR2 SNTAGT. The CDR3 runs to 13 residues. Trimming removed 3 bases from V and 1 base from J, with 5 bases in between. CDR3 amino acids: CASSEGGTDTQYF. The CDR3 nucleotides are TGTGCCAGCAGTGAAGGGGGCACAGATACGCAGTATTTT.

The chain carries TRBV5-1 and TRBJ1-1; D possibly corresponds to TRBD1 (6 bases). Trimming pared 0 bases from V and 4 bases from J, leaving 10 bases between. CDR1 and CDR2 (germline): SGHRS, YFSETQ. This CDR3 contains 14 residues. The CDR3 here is CASSLDGGPTEAFF. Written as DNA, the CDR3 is TGCGCCAGCAGCTTGGACGGGGGGCCCACTGAAGCTTTCTTT.

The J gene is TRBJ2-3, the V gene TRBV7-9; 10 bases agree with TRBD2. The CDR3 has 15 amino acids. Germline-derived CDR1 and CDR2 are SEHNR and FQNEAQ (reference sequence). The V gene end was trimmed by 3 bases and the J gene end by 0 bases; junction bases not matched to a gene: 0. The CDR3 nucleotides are TGTGCCAGCAGCTTGACTAGCGGGAGCACAGATACGCAGTATTTT. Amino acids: CASSLTSGSTDTQYF.

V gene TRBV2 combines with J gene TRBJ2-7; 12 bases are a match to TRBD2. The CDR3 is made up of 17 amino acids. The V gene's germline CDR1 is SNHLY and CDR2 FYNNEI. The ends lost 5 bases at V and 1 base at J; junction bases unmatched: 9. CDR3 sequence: CASSPLAGGTKSYEQYF. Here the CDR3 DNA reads TGTGCCAGCAGTCCACTAGCGGGAGGAACAAAATCCTACGAGCAGTACTTC.

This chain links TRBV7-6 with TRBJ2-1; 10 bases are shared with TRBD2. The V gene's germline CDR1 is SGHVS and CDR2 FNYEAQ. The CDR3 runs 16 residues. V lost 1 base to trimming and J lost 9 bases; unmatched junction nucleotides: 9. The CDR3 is CASSLGLAGVGGEQFF. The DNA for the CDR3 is TGTGCCAGCAGCTTAGGGCTAGCGGGAGTCGGTGGTGAGCAGTTCTTC.

CDR3 bases: TGTGCCAGAAGCCCTCAGGGAGGTGGCTACACCTTC. The encoded protein is CARSPQGGGYTF. The chain combines TRBV7-5 with TRBJ1-2. TRBV7-5 constitutes a pseudogene. The CDR3 covers 12 residues.

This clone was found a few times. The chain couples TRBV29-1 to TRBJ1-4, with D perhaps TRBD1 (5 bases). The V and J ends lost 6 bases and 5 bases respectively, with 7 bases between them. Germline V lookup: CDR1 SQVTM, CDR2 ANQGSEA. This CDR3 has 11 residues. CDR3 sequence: CSVHRNEKLFF. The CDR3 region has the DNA TGCAGCGTGCACAGGAATGAAAAACTGTTTTTT.

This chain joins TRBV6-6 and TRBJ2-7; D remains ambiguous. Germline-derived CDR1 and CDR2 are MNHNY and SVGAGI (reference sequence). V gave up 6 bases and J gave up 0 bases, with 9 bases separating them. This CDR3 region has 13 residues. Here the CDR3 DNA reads TGTGCCAGCAGCCCCCCGGGCTCCTACGAGCAGTACTTC. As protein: CASSPPGSYEQYF.

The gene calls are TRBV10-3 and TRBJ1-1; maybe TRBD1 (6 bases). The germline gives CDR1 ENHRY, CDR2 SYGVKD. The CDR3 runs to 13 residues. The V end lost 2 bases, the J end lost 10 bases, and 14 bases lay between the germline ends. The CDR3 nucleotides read TGTGCCATCAGTGAGGTGGGGGGGCTAGGAGCTTTCTTT. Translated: CAISEVGGLGAFF.

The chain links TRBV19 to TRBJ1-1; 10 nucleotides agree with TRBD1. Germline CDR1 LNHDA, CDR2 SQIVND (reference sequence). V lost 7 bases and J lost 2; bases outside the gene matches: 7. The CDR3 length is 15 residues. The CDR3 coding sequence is TGTGCCAGTACCCGGGACAGGGGCATTAACACTGAAGCTTTCTTT. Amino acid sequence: CASTRDRGINTEAFF.

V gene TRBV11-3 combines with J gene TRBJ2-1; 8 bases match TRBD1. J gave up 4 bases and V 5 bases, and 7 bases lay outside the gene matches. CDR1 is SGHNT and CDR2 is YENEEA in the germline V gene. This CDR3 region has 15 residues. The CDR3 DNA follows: TGTGCCAGCAGCGGACAGGGTAAGGAGTACAATGAGCAGTTCTTC. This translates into CASSGQGKEYNEQFF.

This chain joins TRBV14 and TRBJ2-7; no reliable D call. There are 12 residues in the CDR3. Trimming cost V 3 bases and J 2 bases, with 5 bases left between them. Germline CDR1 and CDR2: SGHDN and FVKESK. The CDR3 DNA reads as TGTGCCAGCAGCCAGGGCCCCTACGAGCAGTACTTC. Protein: CASSQGPYEQYF.

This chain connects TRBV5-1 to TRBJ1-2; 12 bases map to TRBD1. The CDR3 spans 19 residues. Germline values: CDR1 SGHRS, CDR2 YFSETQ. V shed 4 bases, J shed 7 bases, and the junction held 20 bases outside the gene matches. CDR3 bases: TGCGCCAGCAGCAAGGACCGTCCGGGACAGGGGGCCTCTAGTTCTGGCTACACCTTC. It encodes CASSKDRPGQGASSSGYTF. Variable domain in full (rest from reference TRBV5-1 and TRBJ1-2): KAGVTQTPRYLIKTRGQQVTLSCSPISGHRSVSWYQQTPGQGLQFLFEYFSETQRNKGNFPGRFSGRQFSNSRSEMNVSTLELGDSALYLCASSKDRPGQGASSSGYTFGSGTRLTVV.

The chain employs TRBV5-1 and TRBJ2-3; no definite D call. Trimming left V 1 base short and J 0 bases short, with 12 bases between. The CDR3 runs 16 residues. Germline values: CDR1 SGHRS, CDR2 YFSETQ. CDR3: CASSLLYTPSTDTQYF. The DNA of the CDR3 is TGCGCCAGCAGCTTGTTGTACACCCCTAGCACAGATACGCAGTATTTT.

In nucleotides, the CDR3 is TGTGCCAGCAGTAGGCCCTCGGGGGGCGGGATCGGTCGCAGCTCCTACGAGCAGTACTTC. As protein: CASSRPSGGGIGRSSYEQYF. The V gene is TRBV2, the J gene TRBJ2-7, with D possibly being TRBD2 (7 bases). Germline-derived CDR1 and CDR2 are SNHLY and FYNNEI. The CDR3 covers 20 residues. Trimming left V 5 bases short and J 0 bases short, with 29 bases between.

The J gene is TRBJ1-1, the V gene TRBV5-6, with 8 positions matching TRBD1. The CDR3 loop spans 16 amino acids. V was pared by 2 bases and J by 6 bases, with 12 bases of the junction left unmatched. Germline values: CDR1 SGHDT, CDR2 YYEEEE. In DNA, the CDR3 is TGTGCCAGCAGCTTCCAGGGGGCGGCGTTGTTGCCTGAAGCTTTCTTT. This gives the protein CASSFQGAALLPEAFF.

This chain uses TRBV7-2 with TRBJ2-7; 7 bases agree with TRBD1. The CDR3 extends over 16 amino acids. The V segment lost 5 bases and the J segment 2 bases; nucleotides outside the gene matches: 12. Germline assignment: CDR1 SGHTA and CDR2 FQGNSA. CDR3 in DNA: TGTGCCAGCAGCCCCCGATCGACAGGGTTCACCTACGAGCAGTACTTC. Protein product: CASSPRSTGFTYEQYF.

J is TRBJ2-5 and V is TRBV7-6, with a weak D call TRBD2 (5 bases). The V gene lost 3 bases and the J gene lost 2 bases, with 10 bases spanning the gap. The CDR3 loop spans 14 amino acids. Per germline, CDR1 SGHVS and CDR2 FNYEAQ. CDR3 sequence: CASSLPWEQETQYF. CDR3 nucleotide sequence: TGTGCCAGCAGCTTGCCTTGGGAGCAAGAGACCCAGTACTTC.

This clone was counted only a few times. The CDR3: CASSQGAVSSYNEQFF. The CDR3 bases are TGCGCCAGCAGCCAAGGAGCGGTCAGCTCCTACAATGAGCAGTTCTTC. The chain is built from TRBV4-3 and TRBJ2-1; D possibly corresponds to TRBD2 (5 bases). CDR1 and CDR2 from the germline V gene are LGHNA and YSLEER. This CDR3 has 16 amino acids. V was clipped by 1 base and J by 0 bases, with 10 bases between them.

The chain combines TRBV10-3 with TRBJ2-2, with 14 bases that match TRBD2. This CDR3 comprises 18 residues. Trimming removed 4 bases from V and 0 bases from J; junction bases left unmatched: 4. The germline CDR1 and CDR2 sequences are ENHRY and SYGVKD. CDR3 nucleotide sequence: TGTGCCATCAGTGGGGGGACTAGCGGGAGCCCGAACACCGGGGAGCTGTTTTTT. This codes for CAISGGTSGSPNTGELFF.

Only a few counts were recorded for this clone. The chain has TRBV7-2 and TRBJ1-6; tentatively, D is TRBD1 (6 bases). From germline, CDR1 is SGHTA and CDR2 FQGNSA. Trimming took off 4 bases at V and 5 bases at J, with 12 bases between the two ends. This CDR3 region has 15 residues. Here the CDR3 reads CASSSPTGDNSPLHF. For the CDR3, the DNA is TGTGCCAGCAGCTCCCCGACAGGAGATAATTCACCCCTCCACTTT.

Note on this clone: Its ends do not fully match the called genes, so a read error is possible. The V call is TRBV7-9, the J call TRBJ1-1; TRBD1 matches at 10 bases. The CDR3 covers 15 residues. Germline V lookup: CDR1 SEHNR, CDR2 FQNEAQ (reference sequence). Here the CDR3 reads CSSSQGQGTNTEAFF. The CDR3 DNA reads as TGTTCCAGCAGCCAGGGACAGGGGACTAACACTGAAGCTTTCTTT.

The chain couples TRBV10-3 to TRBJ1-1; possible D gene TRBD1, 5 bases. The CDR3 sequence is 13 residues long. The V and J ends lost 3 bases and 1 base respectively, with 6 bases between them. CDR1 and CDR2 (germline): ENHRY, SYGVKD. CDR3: CAISDRENTEAFF. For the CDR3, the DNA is TGTGCCATCAGTGACAGGGAGAACACTGAAGCTTTCTTT.

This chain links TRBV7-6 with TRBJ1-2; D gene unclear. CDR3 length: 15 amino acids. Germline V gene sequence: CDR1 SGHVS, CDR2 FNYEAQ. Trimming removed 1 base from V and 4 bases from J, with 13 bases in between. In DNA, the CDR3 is TGTGCCAGCAGCTTAGTTCCCGCAACAGCCTATGGCTACACCTTC. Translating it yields CASSLVPATAYGYTF.

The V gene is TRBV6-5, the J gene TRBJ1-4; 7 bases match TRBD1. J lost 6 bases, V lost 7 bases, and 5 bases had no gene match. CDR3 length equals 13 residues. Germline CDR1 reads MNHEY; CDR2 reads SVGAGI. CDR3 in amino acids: CASKRGRDEKLFF. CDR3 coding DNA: TGTGCCAGCAAGAGGGGGCGCGATGAAAAACTGTTTTTT.

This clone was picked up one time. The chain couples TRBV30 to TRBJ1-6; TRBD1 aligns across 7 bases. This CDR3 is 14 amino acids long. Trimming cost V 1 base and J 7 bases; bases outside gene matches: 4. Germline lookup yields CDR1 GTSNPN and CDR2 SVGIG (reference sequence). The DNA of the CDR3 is TGTGCCTGGAGTGGACAGGGAAAGAATTCACCCCTCCACTTT. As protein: CAWSGQGKNSPLHF.

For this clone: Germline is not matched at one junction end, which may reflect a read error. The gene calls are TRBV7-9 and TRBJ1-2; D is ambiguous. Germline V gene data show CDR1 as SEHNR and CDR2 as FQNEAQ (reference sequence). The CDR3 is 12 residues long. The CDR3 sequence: CSSRHGLHGYTF. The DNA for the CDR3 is TGTTCCAGCAGACACGGACTCCATGGCTACACCTTC.

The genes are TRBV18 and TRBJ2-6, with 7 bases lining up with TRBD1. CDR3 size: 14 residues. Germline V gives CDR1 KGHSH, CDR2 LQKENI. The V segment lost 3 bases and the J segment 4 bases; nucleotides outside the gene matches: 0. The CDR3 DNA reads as TGTGCCAGCTCACCGGGACAGGGGGCCAACGTCCTGACTTTC. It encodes CASSPGQGANVLTF.

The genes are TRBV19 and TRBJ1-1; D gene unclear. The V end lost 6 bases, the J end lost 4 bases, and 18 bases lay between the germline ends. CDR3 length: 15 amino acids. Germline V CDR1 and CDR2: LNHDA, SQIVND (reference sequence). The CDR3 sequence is CASSYSGGGGTEAFF. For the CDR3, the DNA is TGTGCCAGTAGCTACTCCGGTGGTGGCGGCACTGAAGCTTTCTTT.

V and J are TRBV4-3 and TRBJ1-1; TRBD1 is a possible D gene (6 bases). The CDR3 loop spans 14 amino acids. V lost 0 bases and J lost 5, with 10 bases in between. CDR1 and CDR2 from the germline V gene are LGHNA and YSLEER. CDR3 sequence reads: CASSQDHRDTEAFF. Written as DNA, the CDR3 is TGCGCCAGCAGCCAAGATCACAGGGATACTGAAGCTTTCTTT.

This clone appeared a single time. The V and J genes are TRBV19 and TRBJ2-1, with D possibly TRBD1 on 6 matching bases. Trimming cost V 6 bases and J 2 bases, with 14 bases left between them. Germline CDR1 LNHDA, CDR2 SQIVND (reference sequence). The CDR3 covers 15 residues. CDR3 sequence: CASSAQGTPYNEQFF. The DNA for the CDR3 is TGTGCCAGTAGCGCTCAGGGGACCCCCTACAATGAGCAGTTCTTC.